Listed below are T cell receptor beta chains from one sample, sequenced in a study of shared clonotypes between healthy human individuals. The repertoire was sequenced with immunoSEQ multiplex PCR; TCRdb's copy has only in-frame clones and lacks some. The data contain 600,000 to 750,000 clones, over 60% of them singletons. The sample consisted of memory CD4+ T cells sorted from blood. Receptor source: a woman aged 30 to 39 in good health. Each CDR3 is given with its conserved first and last residue.

>TRBV11-1|TRBJ2-7
CASSLEGLAGVSNEQYF
>TRBV7-2|TRBJ2-1
CASSLGALAYYNEQFF
>TRBV7-9|TRBJ1-4
CASSYQGQGAEELFF
>TRBV19|TRBJ2-2
CASRVDGRNTGELFF
>TRBV18|TRBJ2-7
CASSPGHRVYEQYF
>TRBV5-1|TRBJ2-1
CASSLGTGGSYNEQFF
>TRBV28|TRBJ2-4
CASSPRAGGLAKNIQYF
>TRBV19|TRBJ1-2
CASSTVRGYGYTF
>TRBV18|-
CASSHETGSYEQYF
>TRBV9|TRBJ1-1
CASSVEGWGNTEAFF
>TRBV28|TRBJ2-1
CATDRDPRGEQFF
>TRBV30|TRBJ2-6
CAWSGTGAWSGANVLTF
>TRBV7-2|TRBJ2-7
CASSSPGVAGNYEQYF
>TRBV13|TRBJ2-1
CASSPGSGSLYNEQFF
>TRBV4-1|TRBJ1-5
CASSRPENQPQHF